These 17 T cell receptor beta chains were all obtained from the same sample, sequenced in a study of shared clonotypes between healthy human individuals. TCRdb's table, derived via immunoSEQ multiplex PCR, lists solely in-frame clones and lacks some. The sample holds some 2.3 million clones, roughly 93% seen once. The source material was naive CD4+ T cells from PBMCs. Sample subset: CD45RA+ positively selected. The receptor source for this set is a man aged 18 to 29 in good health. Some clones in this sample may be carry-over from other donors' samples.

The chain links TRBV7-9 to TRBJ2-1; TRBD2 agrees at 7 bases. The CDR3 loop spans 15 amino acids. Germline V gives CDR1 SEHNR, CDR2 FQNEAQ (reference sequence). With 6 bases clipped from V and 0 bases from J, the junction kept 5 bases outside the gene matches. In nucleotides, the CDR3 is TGTGCCAGCAGTCAGCGGGATAGCTCCTACAATGAGCAGTTCTTC. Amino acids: CASSQRDSSYNEQFF.

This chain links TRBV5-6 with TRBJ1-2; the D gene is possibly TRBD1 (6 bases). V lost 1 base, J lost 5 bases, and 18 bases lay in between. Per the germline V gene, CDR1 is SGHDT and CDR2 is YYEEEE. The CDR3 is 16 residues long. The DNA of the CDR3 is TGTGCCAGCAGCTTGTGGGCCGGGGGGGCTTTATATGGCTACACCTTC. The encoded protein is CASSLWAGGALYGYTF. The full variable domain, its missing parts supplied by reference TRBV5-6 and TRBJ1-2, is DAGVTQSPTHLIKTRGQQVTLRCSPKSGHDTVSWYQQALGQGPQFIFQYYEEEERQRGNFPDRFSGHQFPNYSSELNVNALLLGDSALYLCASSLWAGGALYGYTFGSGTRLTVV.

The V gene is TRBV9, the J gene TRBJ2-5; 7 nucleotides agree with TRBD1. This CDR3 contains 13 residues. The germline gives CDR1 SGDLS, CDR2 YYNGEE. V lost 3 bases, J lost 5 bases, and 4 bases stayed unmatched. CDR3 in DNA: TGTGCCAGCAGCGCGACAGGGCGGGAGACCCAGTACTTC. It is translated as CASSATGRETQYF.

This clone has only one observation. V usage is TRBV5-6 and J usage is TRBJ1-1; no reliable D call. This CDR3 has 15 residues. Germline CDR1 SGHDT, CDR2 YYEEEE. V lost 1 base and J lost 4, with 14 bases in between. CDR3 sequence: CASSLSGIWSTEAFF. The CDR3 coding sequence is TGTGCCAGCAGCTTGTCGGGAATCTGGAGCACTGAAGCTTTCTTT.

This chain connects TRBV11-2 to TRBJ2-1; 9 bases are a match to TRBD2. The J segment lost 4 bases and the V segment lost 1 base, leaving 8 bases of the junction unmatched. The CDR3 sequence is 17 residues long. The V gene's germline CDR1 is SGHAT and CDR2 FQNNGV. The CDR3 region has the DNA TGTGCCAGCAGCTTAGTAGCTCTAGCGGGGCTTTACAATGAGCAGTTCTTC. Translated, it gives CASSLVALAGLYNEQFF.

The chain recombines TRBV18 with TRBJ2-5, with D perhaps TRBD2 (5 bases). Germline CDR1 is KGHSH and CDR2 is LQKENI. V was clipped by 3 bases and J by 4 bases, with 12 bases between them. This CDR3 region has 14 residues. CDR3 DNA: TGTGCCAGCTCACCCCTATGGGAGCTAGAGACCCAGTACTTC. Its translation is CASSPLWELETQYF.

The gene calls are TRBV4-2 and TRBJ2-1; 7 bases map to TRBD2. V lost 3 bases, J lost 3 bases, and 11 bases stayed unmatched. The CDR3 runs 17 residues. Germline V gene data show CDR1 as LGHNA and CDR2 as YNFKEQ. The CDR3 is CASSQGGERGSYNEQFF. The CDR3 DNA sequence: TGTGCCAGCAGCCAGGGGGGGGAACGCGGGAGCTACAATGAGCAGTTCTTC.

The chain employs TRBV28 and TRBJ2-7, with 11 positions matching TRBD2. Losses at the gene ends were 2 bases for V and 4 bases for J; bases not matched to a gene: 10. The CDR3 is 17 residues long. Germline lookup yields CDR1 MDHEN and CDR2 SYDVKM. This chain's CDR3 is CASSLPPTSGSWYEQYF. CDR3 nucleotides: TGTGCCAGCAGTTTACCTCCTACTAGCGGGAGTTGGTACGAGCAGTACTTC.

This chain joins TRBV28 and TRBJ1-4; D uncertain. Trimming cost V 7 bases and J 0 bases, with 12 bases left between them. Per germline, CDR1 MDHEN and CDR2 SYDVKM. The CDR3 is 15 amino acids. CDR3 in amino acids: CASTPDRATNEKLFF. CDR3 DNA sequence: TGTGCCAGCACTCCCGACCGTGCAACTAATGAAAAACTGTTTTTT.

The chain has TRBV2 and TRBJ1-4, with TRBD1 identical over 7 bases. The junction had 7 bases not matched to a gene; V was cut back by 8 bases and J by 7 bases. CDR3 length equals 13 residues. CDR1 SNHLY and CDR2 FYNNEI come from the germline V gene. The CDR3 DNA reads TGTGCCAGCCGGGACAGCTTGGGTGAAAAACTGTTTTTT. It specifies CASRDSLGEKLFF. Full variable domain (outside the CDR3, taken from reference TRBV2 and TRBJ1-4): EPEVTQTPSHQVTQMGQEVILRCVPISNHLYFYWYRQILGQKVEFLVSFYNNEISEKSEIFDDQFSVERPDGSNFTLKIRSTKLEDSAMYFCASRDSLGEKLFFGSGTQLSVL.

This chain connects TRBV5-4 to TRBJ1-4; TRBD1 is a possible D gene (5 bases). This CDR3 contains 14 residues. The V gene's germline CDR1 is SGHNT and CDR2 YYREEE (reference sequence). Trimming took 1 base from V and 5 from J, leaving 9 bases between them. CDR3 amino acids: CASSLTGENEKLFF. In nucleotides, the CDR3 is TGTGCCAGCAGCTTGACAGGAGAAAATGAAAAACTGTTTTTT.

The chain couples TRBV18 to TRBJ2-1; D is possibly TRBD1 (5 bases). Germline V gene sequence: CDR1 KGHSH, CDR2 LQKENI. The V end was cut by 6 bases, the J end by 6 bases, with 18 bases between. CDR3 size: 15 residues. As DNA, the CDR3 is TGTGCCAGCTCCTTTAGGCAGGGTGGAATCAATGAGCAGTTCTTC. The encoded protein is CASSFRQGGINEQFF.

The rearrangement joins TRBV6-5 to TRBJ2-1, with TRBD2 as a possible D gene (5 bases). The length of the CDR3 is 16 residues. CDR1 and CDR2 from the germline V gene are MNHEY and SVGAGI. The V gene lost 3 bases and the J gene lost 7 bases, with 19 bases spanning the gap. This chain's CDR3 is CASSYSGSSPGNEQFF. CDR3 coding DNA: TGTGCCAGCAGTTATTCAGGTTCGTCCCCGGGGAATGAGCAGTTCTTC.

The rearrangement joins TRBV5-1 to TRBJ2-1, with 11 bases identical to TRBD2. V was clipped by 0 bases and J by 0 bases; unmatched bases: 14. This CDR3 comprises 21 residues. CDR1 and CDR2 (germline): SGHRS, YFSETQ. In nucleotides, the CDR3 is TGCGCCAGCAGCTTGGAACAGGGAACTAGCGGGAGTGTGGGCTCCTACAATGAGCAGTTCTTC. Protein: CASSLEQGTSGSVGSYNEQFF.

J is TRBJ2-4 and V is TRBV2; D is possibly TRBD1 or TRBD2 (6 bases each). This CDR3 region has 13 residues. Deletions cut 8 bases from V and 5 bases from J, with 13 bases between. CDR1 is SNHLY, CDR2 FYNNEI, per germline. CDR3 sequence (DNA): TGTGCCAGCCACCGGGGGCAGGAAAACATTCAGTACTTC. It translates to CASHRGQENIQYF.

CDR3: CASSQYRVGNTEAFF. CDR3 nucleotides: TGCGCCAGCAGCCAATACAGGGTGGGGAACACTGAAGCTTTCTTT. This chain links TRBV4-1 with TRBJ1-1; TRBD1 is a possible D gene (6 bases). The CDR3 has 15 residues. Trimming cost V 2 bases and J 1 base, with 11 bases left between them. Germline CDR1 reads MGHRA; CDR2 reads YSYEKL.

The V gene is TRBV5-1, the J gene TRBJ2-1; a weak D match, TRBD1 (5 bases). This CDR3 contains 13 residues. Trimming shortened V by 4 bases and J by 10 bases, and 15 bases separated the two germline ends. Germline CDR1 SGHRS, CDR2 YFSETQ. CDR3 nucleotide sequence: TGCGCCAGCAGCCTGCAAGGGGTGGGAGAGCAGTTCTTC. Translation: CASSLQGVGEQFF. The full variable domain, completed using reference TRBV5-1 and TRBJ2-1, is KAGVTQTPRYLIKTRGQQVTLSCSPISGHRSVSWYQQTPGQGLQFLFEYFSETQRNKGNFPGRFSGRQFSNSRSEMNVSTLELGDSALYLCASSLQGVGEQFFGPGTRLTVL.